Listed below are T cell receptor beta chains from one sample, sequenced in a study of siplizumab effects on memory and regulatory T cells. Repertoires were generated with immunoSEQ multiplex PCR, while TCRdb's copy carries only in-frame clones and drops some. The table lists about 87,000 clones, around 90% of them singletons, with roughly 15% in the top ten. The sample was CD4+ T cells sorted from blood. The receptors come from a human donor in good health. CDR3s include the opening cysteine and the closing phenylalanine or tryptophan. The D gene is left open where the match is weak. Size tells how often a clone was seen (once, few, many) or the class of an expanded clone, and some rows leave it out.

CDR3 protein: CASSRGEGSSSGNTIYF
CDR3 DNA: TGTGCCAGCAGCCGCGGGGAGGGGTCAAGCTCTGGAAACACCATATATTTT
V gene: TRBV7-9
J gene: TRBJ1-3
clone size: NA
D gene: NA

CDR3 protein: CASSVEDRGMSEQFF
CDR3 DNA: TGTGCCAGCAGCGTAGAGGACAGGGGGATGAGTGAGCAGTTCTTC
V gene: TRBV9
J gene: TRBJ2-1
clone size: NA
D gene: TRBD1

CDR3 protein: CASPQGADTQYF
CDR3 DNA: TGCGCCAGCCCACAGGGAGCAGATACGCAGTATTTT
V gene: TRBV10-1
J gene: TRBJ2-3
clone size: once
D gene: NA

CDR3 protein: CAGSGDHNQPQHF
CDR3 DNA: TGTGCGGGTTCGGGGGACCACAATCAGCCCCAGCATTTT
V gene: TRBV30
J gene: TRBJ1-5
clone size: NA
D gene: NA

CDR3 protein: CASSLRTDYNEQFF
CDR3 DNA: TGCGCCAGCAGCCTGAGGACAGATTACAATGAGCAGTTCTTC
V gene: TRBV5-1
J gene: TRBJ2-1
clone size: NA
D gene: NA

CDR3 protein: CASSLGSTDTQYF
CDR3 DNA: TGCGCCAGCAGTCTGGGTAGCACAGATACGCAGTATTTT
V gene: TRBV5-1
J gene: TRBJ2-3
clone size: NA
D gene: NA

CDR3 protein: CASRINRDYRSEQYF
CDR3 DNA: TGTGCCAGCAGAATTAACCGGGACTACCGAAGCGAGCAGTACTTC
V gene: TRBV7-2
J gene: TRBJ2-7
clone size: NA
D gene: TRBD2

CDR3 protein: CASSGGLAGERDAQYF
CDR3 DNA: TGTGCCAGCAGCGGCGGGCTAGCGGGAGAAAGGGACGCGCAGTATTTT
V gene: TRBV7-8
J gene: TRBJ2-3
clone size: few
D gene: TRBD2

CDR3 protein: CATTPRASYEQYF
CDR3 DNA: TGTGCCACAACCCCTAGAGCCTCCTACGAGCAGTACTTC
V gene: TRBV6-6
J gene: TRBJ2-7
clone size: NA
D gene: NA

CDR3 protein: CASSSLAGGNEQYF
CDR3 DNA: TGTGCCAGCAGCTCTCTAGCGGGAGGAAACGAGCAGTACTTC
V gene: TRBV7-3
J gene: TRBJ2-7
clone size: NA
D gene: TRBD2

CDR3 protein: CASAPGASGTDTQYF
CDR3 DNA: TGCGCCAGCGCCCCAGGAGCGTCGGGCACAGATACGCAGTATTTT
V gene: TRBV5-1
J gene: TRBJ2-3
clone size: NA
D gene: NA

CDR3 protein: CASSWDRGIPYEQYF
CDR3 DNA: TGCGCCAGCAGTTGGGACAGGGGAATTCCCTACGAGCAGTACTTC
V gene: TRBV10-1
J gene: TRBJ2-7
clone size: NA
D gene: TRBD1

CDR3 protein: CATLSRNTGELFF
CDR3 DNA: TGTGCCACCTTATCTCGGAACACCGGGGAGCTGTTTTTT
V gene: TRBV28
J gene: TRBJ2-2
clone size: NA
D gene: NA

CDR3 protein: CAISDSGAGANVLTF
CDR3 DNA: TGTGCCATCAGTGATTCTGGGGCTGGGGCCAACGTCCTGACTTTC
V gene: TRBV10-3
J gene: TRBJ2-6
clone size: few
D gene: NA

CDR3 protein: CASSPWGSSSYNEQFF
CDR3 DNA: TGTGCCAGCAGCCCGTGGGGCTCAAGCTCCTACAATGAGCAGTTCTTC
V gene: TRBV7-2
J gene: TRBJ2-1
clone size: NA
D gene: NA

CDR3 protein: CASNRQGAYEQYF
CDR3 DNA: TGTGCCAGTAACCGACAGGGGGCCTACGAGCAGTACTTC
V gene: TRBV28
J gene: TRBJ2-7
clone size: NA
D gene: TRBD1

CDR3 protein: CASSLEGAGEEQYF
CDR3 DNA: TGTGCCAGCAGCTTAGAGGGGGCGGGAGAGGAGCAGTACTTC
V gene: TRBV11-2
J gene: TRBJ2-7
clone size: few
D gene: NA

CDR3 protein: CASSLGTENQPQHF
CDR3 DNA: TGTGCCAGCAGCTTGGGCACGGAGAATCAGCCCCAGCATTTT
V gene: TRBV5-5
J gene: TRBJ1-5
clone size: NA
D gene: NA

CDR3 protein: CASRAGLNQPQHF
CDR3 DNA: TGTGCCAGCAGGGCGGGCCTCAATCAGCCCCAGCATTTT
V gene: TRBV6-6
J gene: TRBJ1-5
clone size: NA
D gene: NA

CDR3 protein: CASSRGLASPYYNEQFF
CDR3 DNA: TGTGCCAGCTCACGCGGACTAGCGTCTCCTTACTACAATGAGCAGTTCTTC
V gene: TRBV18
J gene: TRBJ2-1
clone size: NA
D gene: TRBD2

CDR3 protein: CASSSWDRALWQYF
CDR3 DNA: TGTGCCAGCAGCTCCTGGGACAGGGCTTTGTGGCAGTACTTC
V gene: TRBV11-1
J gene: TRBJ2-7
clone size: NA
D gene: TRBD1

CDR3 protein: CASSPEGTSGSNEQFF
CDR3 DNA: TGTGCCAGCAGCCCGGAGGGGACTAGCGGGAGTAATGAGCAGTTCTTC
V gene: TRBV7-2
J gene: TRBJ2-1
clone size: NA
D gene: TRBD2

CDR3 protein: CASSQQRLDYNEQFF
CDR3 DNA: TGTGCCAGCAGTCAACAGCGGCTAGACTACAATGAGCAGTTCTTC
V gene: TRBV2
J gene: TRBJ2-1
clone size: NA
D gene: NA